The next 17 T cell receptor beta chains were all read from a single sample in a study of T cell responses to AZD1222 COVID-19 vaccine. TCRdb's copy holds only in-frame clones and misses some; the assay was immunoSEQ multiplex PCR. Among around 94,000 clones, 88% were seen once, and the ten largest hold over 15%. This sample comprised peripheral blood, obtained on day 0 of AZD1222 vaccination. The source of these receptors is an adult in good health.

The rearrangement uses TRBV7-2 and TRBJ1-5; D perhaps matches TRBD1 (5 bases). The CDR3 covers 14 residues. Germline V gene lookup returns CDR1 SGHTA and CDR2 FQGNSA. V was shortened by 3 bases and J by 10 bases, with 16 bases between the two germline ends. The CDR3 region is CASSFQGSLRPQHF. The CDR3 DNA is TGTGCCAGCAGCTTTCAGGGTTCCCTCCGTCCCCAGCATTTT.

The rearrangement uses TRBV11-2 and TRBJ2-7; 9 positions match TRBD1. V lost 4 bases to trimming and J lost 1 base; unmatched junction nucleotides: 14. The CDR3 loop spans 18 amino acids. Germline values: CDR1 SGHAT, CDR2 FQNNGV. The CDR3 nucleotides are TGTGCCAGCAGCTCGGGGGGCATCCGGGACAGGGTGTCCTACGAGCAGTACTTC. Translation: CASSSGGIRDRVSYEQYF.

J is TRBJ2-3 and V is TRBV3-1 (or the pseudogene TRBV3-2); 8 bases line up with TRBD2. CDR1 and CDR2 (germline): LGHDT, YNNKEL (reference sequence). V lost 1 base and J lost 1; bases outside the gene matches: 1. This CDR3 has 15 amino acids. The CDR3 DNA sequence: TGTGCCAGCAGCCAAGTCGGGGGGGGCACAGATACGCAGTATTTT. Its protein is CASSQVGGGTDTQYF.

This rearrangement joins TRBV10-3 to TRBJ1-1; D ambiguous. Germline loops: CDR1 ENHRY, CDR2 SYGVKD. The V and J ends lost 3 bases and 2 bases respectively, with 10 bases between them. The CDR3 contains 14 residues. DNA of the CDR3: TGTGCCATCAGTGAAGGGCGGCTTAACACTGAAGCTTTCTTT. Residues: CAISEGRLNTEAFF.

The chain uses TRBV19 and TRBJ1-1; 8 positions agree with TRBD1. The CDR3 has 15 amino acids. The germline gives CDR1 LNHDA, CDR2 SQIVND (reference sequence). V was pared by 6 bases and J by 1 base, with 7 bases of the junction left unmatched. This chain's CDR3 is CASSWEDRANTEAFF. The DNA for the CDR3 is TGTGCCAGTAGCTGGGAGGACAGGGCGAACACTGAAGCTTTCTTT.

The chain has TRBV2 and TRBJ2-2; D tentatively reads TRBD1 or TRBD2 (6 bases each). Germline V gene sequence: CDR1 SNHLY, CDR2 FYNNEI. This CDR3 has 13 residues. V was trimmed by 6 bases and J by 4 bases, leaving 9 bases between them. The chain's CDR3 is CASSRGRTGELFF. CDR3 in DNA: TGTGCCAGCAGCCGGGGGCGCACCGGGGAGCTGTTTTTT.

In this sample, this clone turned up once. This chain links TRBV2 with TRBJ2-1; 12 bases match TRBD2. This CDR3 is 14 amino acids long. Trimming at V came to 7 bases and at J to 6 bases, leaving 4 bases not matched to a gene. Germline CDR1 reads SNHLY; CDR2 reads FYNNEI. For the CDR3, the DNA is TGTGCCAGCACTGAGACTAGCGGGAGCAATGAGCAGTTCTTC. It encodes CASTETSGSNEQFF.

The rearrangement links TRBV2 to TRBJ2-5; D is perhaps TRBD1 (6 bases). The CDR3 has 14 residues. V was pared by 4 bases and J by 5 bases, with 14 bases between. The germline CDR1 and CDR2 sequences are SNHLY and FYNNEI. CDR3 protein: CASSVAGDGETQYF. The DNA for the CDR3 is TGTGCCAGCAGTGTGGCAGGGGACGGGGAGACCCAGTACTTC.

The chain carries TRBV3-1 (or the pseudogene TRBV3-2) and TRBJ1-1, with D uncertain. The CDR3 consists of 14 residues. Germline V gene sequence: CDR1 LGHDT, CDR2 YNNKEL (reference sequence). The V end lost 2 bases, the J end lost 3 bases, and 10 bases lay between the germline ends. CDR3 DNA sequence: TGTGCCAGCAGCCAAAGAGCCGGGGACACTGAAGCTTTCTTT. The encoded protein is CASSQRAGDTEAFF.

This chain joins TRBV11-2 and TRBJ1-1, with no clear D. The germline V gene encodes CDR1 SGHAT and CDR2 FQNNGV. The germline V and J ends were trimmed by 3 bases and 8 bases, with 7 bases remaining between them. This CDR3 region has 11 residues. CDR3 region: CASSFRTEAFF. CDR3 coding DNA: TGTGCCAGCAGCTTTCGGACGGAAGCTTTCTTT.

The rearrangement links TRBV11-1 to TRBJ2-7; D gene unclear. The CDR3 has 14 residues. The V gene's germline CDR1 is SGHAT and CDR2 FQDESV (reference sequence). V gave up 3 bases and J gave up 1 base, with 10 bases separating them. In DNA form, the CDR3 reads TGTGCCAGCAGCTTCGGGCATCGGTCCTACGAGCAGTACTTC. It codes for CASSFGHRSYEQYF.

This clone has a handful of counts. The chain has TRBV7-9 and TRBJ1-1; tentatively, D is TRBD1 (5 bases). In germline, CDR1 is SEHNR, CDR2 FQNEAQ (reference sequence). CDR3 length: 15 amino acids. The V and J ends lost 3 bases and 1 base respectively, with 12 bases between them. The CDR3 DNA reads TGTGCCAGCAGCTTTATGCGGGGCCCGAACACTGAAGCTTTCTTT. Its translation is CASSFMRGPNTEAFF.

The V call is TRBV18, the J call TRBJ2-7; 7 nucleotides agree with TRBD1. The germline V gene encodes CDR1 KGHSH and CDR2 LQKENI. Trimming cost V 3 bases and J 6 bases; bases outside gene matches: 5. The CDR3 runs to 13 residues. CDR3: CASSPQGDSEQYF. The CDR3 nucleotides are TGTGCCAGCTCACCCCAGGGGGACAGCGAGCAGTACTTC.

V usage is TRBV14 and J usage is TRBJ1-2; 7 nucleotides align to TRBD1. The CDR3 is 21 amino acids. From germline, CDR1 is SGHDN and CDR2 FVKESK. The ends lost 0 bases at V and 0 bases at J; junction bases unmatched: 19. The CDR3 sequence: CASSQDSLRAGFQGANYGYTF. The DNA for the CDR3 is TGTGCCAGCAGCCAAGATTCTCTCAGGGCGGGCTTCCAGGGGGCTAACTATGGCTACACCTTC.

The chain combines TRBV6-2 or TRBV6-3 with TRBJ1-1; 8 bases fit TRBD1. The germline V gene encodes CDR1 MNHEY and CDR2 SVGEGT. The V segment lost 5 bases and the J segment 1 base; nucleotides outside the gene matches: 6. The CDR3 is 15 amino acids. The CDR3 loop is CASSGTGGSNTEAFF. CDR3 coding DNA: TGTGCCAGCAGTGGAACAGGGGGATCGAACACTGAAGCTTTCTTT.

The CDR3: CAIGSTTNTEAFF. The CDR3 bases are TGTGCCATTGGTTCGACAACCAACACTGAAGCTTTCTTT. The chain recombines TRBV5-4 with TRBJ1-1, with unresolved D. Germline CDR1 is SGHNT and CDR2 is YYREEE (reference sequence). The CDR3 loop spans 13 amino acids. V gave up 9 bases and J gave up 2 bases, with 14 bases separating them.

The chain joins TRBV29-1 to TRBJ1-3; no firm D call. This CDR3 region has 13 residues. V lost 4 bases and J lost 0, with 7 bases in between. Germline V gene data show CDR1 as SQVTM and CDR2 as ANQGSEA. The CDR3 DNA reads TGCAGCGTTGTTGGGAACTCTGGAAACACCATATATTTT. Translation gives CSVVGNSGNTIYF.